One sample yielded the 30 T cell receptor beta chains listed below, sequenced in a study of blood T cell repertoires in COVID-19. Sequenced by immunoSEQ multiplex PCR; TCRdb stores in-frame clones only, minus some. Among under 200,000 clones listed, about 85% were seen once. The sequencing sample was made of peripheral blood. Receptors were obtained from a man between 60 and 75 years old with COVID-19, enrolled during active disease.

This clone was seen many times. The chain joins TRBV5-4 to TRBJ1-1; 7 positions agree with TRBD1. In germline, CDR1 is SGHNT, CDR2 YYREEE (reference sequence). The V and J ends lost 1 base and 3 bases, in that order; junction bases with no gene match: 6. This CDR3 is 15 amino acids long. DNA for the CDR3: TGTGCCAGCAGCTTGACGACAGGGTGGGACACTGAAGCTTTCTTT. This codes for CASSLTTGWDTEAFF.

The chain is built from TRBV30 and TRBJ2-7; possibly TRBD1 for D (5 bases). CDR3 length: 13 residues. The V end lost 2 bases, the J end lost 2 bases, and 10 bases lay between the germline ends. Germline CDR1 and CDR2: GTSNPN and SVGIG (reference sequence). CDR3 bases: TGTGCCTGGAGTTGGCAGGGCCCCTACGAGCAGTACTTC. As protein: CAWSWQGPYEQYF.

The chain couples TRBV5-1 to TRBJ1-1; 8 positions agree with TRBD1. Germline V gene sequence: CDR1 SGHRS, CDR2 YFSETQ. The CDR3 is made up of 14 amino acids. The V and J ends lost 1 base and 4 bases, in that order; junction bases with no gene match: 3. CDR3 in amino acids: CASSLRDRSTEAFF. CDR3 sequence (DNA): TGCGCCAGCAGCTTGCGGGACAGGTCCACTGAAGCTTTCTTT.

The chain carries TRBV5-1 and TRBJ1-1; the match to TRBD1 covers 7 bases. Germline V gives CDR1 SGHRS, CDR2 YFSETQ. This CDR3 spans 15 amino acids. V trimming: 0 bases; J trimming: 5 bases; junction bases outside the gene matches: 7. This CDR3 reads CASSLESGGYTEAFF. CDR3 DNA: TGCGCCAGCAGCTTGGAATCAGGGGGATATACTGAAGCTTTCTTT. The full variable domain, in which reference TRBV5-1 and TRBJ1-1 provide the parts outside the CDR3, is KAGVTQTPRYLIKTRGQQVTLSCSPISGHRSVSWYQQTPGQGLQFLFEYFSETQRNKGNFPGRFSGRQFSNSRSEMNVSTLELGDSALYLCASSLESGGYTEAFFGQGTRLTVV.

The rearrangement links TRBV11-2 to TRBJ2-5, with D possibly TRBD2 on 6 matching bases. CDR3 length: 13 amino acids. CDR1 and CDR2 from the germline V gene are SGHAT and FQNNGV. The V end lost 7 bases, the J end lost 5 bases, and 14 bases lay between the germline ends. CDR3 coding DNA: TGTGCCAGCACCCTGCGGGGCTATGAGACCCAGTACTTC. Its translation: CASTLRGYETQYF.

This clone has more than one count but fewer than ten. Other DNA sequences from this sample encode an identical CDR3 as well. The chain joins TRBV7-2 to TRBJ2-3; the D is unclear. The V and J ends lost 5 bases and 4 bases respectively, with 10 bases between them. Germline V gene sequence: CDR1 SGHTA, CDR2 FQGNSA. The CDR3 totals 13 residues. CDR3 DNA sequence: TGTGCCAGCAGCCTGAGTCTCCCAGATACGCAGTATTTT. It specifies CASSLSLPDTQYF. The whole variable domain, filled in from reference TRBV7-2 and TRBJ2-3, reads GAGVSQSPSNKVTEKGKDVELRCDPISGHTALYWYRQSLGQGLEFLIYFQGNSAPDKSGLPSDRFSAERTGGSVSTLTIQRTQQEDSAVYLCASSLSLPDTQYFGPGTRLTVL.

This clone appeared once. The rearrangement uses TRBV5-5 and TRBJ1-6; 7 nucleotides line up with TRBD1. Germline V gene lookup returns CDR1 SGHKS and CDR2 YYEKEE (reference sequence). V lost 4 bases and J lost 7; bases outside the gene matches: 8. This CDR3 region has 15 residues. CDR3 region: CASSTRTGVNSPLHF. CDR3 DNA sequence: TGTGCCAGCAGCACACGGACAGGAGTCAATTCACCCCTCCACTTT.

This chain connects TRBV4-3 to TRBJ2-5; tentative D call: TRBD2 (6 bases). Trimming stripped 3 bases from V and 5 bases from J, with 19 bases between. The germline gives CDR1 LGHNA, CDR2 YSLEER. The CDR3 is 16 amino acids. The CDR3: CASSQLYKDGGETQYF. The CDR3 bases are TGCGCCAGCAGCCAGCTCTACAAGGACGGAGGGGAGACCCAGTACTTC.

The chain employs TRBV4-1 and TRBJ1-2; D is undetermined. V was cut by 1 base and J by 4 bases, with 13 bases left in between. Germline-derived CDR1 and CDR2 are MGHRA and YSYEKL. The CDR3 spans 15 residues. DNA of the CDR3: TGCGCCAGCAGCCAAGTTGCAGACACCCTCTATGGCTACACCTTC. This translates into CASSQVADTLYGYTF.

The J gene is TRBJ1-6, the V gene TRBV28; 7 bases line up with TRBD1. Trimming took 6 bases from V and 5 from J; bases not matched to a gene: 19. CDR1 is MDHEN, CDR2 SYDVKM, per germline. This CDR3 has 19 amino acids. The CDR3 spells CASRRLNFVGQTNNSPLHF. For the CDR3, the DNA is TGTGCCAGCAGAAGGCTTAATTTCGTGGGACAGACAAATAATTCACCCCTCCACTTT.

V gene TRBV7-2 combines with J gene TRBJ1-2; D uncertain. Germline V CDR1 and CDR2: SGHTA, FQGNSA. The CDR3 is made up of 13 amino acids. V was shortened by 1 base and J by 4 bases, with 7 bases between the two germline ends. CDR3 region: CASSLDISYGYTF. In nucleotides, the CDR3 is TGTGCCAGCAGCTTAGACATAAGCTATGGCTACACCTTC.

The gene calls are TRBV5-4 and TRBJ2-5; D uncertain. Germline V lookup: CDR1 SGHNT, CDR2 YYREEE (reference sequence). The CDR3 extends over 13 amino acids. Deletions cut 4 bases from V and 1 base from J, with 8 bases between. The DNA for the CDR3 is TGTGCCAGCAGCCCTGGGCCCCAAGAGACCCAGTACTTC. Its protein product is CASSPGPQETQYF.

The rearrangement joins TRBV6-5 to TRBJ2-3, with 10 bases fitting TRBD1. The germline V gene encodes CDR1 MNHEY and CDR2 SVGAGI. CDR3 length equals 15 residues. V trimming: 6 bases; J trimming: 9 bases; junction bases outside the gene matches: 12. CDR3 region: CASRRSTEGQGTQYF. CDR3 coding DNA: TGTGCCAGCAGGCGATCTACGGAGGGACAGGGGACGCAGTATTTT.

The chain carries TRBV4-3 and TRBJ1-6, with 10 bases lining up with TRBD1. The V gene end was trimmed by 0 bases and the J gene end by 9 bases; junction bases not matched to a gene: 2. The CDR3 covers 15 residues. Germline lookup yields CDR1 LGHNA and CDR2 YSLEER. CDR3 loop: CASSQDGTGVSPLHF. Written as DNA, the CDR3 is TGCGCCAGCAGCCAAGATGGGACAGGGGTTTCACCCCTCCACTTT.

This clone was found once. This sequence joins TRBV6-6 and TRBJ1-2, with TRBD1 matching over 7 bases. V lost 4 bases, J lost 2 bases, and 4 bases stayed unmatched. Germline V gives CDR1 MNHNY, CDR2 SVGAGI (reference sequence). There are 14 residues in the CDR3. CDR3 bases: TGTGCCAGCAGTTTCGAGACAGGGAACTATGGCTACACCTTC. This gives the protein CASSFETGNYGYTF.

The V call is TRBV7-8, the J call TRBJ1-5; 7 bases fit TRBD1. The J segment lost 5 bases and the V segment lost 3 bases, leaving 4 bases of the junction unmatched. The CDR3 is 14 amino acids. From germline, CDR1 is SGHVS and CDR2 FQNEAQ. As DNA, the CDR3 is TGTGCCAGCAGCTTCCGACAGGGCCATCAGCCCCAGCATTTT. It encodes CASSFRQGHQPQHF.

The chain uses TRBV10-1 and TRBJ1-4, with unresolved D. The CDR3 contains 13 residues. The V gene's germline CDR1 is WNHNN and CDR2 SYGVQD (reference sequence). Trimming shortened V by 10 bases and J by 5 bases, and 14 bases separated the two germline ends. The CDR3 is CATSRQLNEKLFF. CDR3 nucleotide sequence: TGCGCCACTTCCAGGCAGCTAAATGAAAAACTGTTTTTT.

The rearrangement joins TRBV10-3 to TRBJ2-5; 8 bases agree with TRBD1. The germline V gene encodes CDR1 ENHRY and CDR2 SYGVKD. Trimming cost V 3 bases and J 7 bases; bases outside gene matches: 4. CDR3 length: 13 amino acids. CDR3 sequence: CAISDRGLGTQYF. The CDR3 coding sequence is TGTGCCATCAGTGACAGGGGGCTGGGGACCCAGTACTTC.

DNA of the CDR3: TGTGCCACTCAATGGGGAGATTCTGAAGCTTTCTTT. This translates into CATQWGDSEAFF. This rearrangement joins TRBV25-1 to TRBJ1-1; D not certain. The V and J ends lost 10 bases and 6 bases respectively, with 15 bases between them. CDR1 is MGHDK, CDR2 SYGVNS, per germline. CDR3 length: 12 amino acids.

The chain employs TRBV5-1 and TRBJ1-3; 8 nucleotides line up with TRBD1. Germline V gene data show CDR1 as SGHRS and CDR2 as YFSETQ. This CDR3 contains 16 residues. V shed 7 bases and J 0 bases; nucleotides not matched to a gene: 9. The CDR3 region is CASSQRGQDSGNTIYF. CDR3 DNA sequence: TGCGCCAGCTCCCAAAGGGGACAGGACTCTGGAAACACCATATATTTT.

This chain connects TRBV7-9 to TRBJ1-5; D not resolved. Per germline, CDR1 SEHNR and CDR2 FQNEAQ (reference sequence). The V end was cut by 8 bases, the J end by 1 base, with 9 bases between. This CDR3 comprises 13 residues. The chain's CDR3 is CASQTESNQPQHF. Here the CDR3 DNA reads TGTGCCAGCCAAACAGAGAGCAATCAGCCCCAGCATTTT.

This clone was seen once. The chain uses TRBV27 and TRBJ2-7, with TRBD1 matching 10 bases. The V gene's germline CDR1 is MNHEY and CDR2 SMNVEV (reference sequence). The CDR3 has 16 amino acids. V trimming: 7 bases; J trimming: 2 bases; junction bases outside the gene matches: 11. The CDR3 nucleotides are TGTGCCAGCACCCCCCGCCGGACAGGGGGAGCCTACGAGCAGTACTTC. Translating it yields CASTPRRTGGAYEQYF.

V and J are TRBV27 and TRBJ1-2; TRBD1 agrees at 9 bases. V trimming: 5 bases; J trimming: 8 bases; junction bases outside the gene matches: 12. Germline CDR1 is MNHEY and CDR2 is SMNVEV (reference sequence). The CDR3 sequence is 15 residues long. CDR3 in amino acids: CASSPWDRALGGYTF. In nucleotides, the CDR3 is TGTGCCAGCAGTCCCTGGGACAGGGCCCTTGGAGGCTACACCTTC.

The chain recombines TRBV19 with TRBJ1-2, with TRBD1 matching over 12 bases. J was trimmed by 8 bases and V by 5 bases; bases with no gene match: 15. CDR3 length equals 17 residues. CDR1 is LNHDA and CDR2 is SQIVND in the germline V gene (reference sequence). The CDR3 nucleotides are TGTGCCAGTAGTCCCGGGACAGGGGGCGCGGGGTCAGACGGCTACACCTTC. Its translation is CASSPGTGGAGSDGYTF.

This CDR3 reads CASSPGGGQPKTQYF. CDR3 DNA sequence: TGTGCCAGCAGCCCCGGTGGGGGACAGCCCAAGACCCAGTACTTC. The V call is TRBV9, the J call TRBJ2-5, with 7 bases lining up with TRBD1. The CDR3 has 15 residues. V shed 4 bases, J shed 6 bases, and the junction held 12 bases outside the gene matches. Germline V CDR1 and CDR2: SGDLS, YYNGEE.

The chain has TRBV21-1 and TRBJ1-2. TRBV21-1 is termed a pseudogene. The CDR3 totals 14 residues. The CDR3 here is CASSNTRSNYGYTF. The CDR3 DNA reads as TGTGCCAGCAGCAATACCCGGTCTAACTATGGCTACACCTTC.

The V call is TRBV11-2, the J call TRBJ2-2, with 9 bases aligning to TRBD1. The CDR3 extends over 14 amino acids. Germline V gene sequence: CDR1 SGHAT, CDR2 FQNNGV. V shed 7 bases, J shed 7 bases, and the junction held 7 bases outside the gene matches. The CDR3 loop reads CASIRTGVIGELFF. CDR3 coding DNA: TGTGCCAGCATCCGGACAGGGGTGATCGGGGAGCTGTTTTTT. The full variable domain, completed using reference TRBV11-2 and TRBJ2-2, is EAGVAQSPRYKIIEKRQSVAFWCNPISGHATLYWYQQILGQGPKLLIQFQNNGVVDDSQLPKDRFSAERLKGVDSTLKIQPAKLEDSAVYLCASIRTGVIGELFFGEGSRLTVL.

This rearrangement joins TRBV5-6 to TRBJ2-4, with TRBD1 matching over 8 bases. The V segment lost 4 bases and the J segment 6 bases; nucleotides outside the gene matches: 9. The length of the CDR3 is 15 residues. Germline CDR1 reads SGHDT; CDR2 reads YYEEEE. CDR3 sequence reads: CASSHPAGQANIQYF. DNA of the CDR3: TGTGCCAGCAGCCACCCGGCGGGACAGGCAAACATTCAGTACTTC.

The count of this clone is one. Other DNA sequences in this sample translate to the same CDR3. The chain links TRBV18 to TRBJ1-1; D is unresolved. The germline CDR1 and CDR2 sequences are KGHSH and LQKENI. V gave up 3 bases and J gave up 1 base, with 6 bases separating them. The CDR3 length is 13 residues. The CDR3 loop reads CASSPAENTEAFF. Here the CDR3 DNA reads TGTGCCAGCTCACCTGCAGAGAACACTGAAGCTTTCTTT.

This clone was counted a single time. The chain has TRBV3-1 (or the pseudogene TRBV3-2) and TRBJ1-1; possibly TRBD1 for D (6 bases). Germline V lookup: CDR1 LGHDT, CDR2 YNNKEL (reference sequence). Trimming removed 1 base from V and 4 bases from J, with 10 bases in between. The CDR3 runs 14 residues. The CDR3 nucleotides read TGTGCCAGCAGCCAAGGGCTGGGGGCCACTGAAGCTTTCTTT. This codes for CASSQGLGATEAFF.